A selection of T cell receptor beta chains follows, all from one sample in a study of blood T cell repertoires in COVID-19. Assay: immunoSEQ multiplex PCR; the TCRdb copy retains only in-frame clones and omits some. The data hold roughly 160,000 clones, with 86% observed a single time. Specimen: peripheral blood. The origin of the receptors is a man younger than 35 with acute or convalescent COVID-19. Each CDR3 is given with its conserved first and last residue. A D gene is named only where the DNA matches it firmly. The size entry is marked missing in some rows and otherwise reads once, few, many or a size class.

>TRBV7-2|TRBD2|TRBJ2-5|.
CASSFRSGGGETQYF
TGTGCCAGCAGCTTCCGTAGCGGGGGGGGCGAGACCCAGTACTTC
>TRBV6-5|.|TRBJ2-3|.
CASSYSGRRGDTQYF
TGTGCCAGCAGTTACAGCGGACGACGGGGAGATACGCAGTATTTT
>TRBV7-2|.|TRBJ1-4|.
CASSFGAREKLFF
TGTGCCAGCAGCTTTGGGGCGCGCGAAAAACTGTTTTTT
>TRBV19|.|TRBJ1-5|.
CASSMGAGYQPQHF
TGTGCCAGTAGTATGGGGGCTGGGTATCAGCCCCAGCATTTT
>TRBV7-3|TRBD1|TRBJ2-2|.
CASSSGTGSGGELFF
TGTGCCAGCAGCTCCGGGACAGGGAGTGGCGGGGAGCTGTTTTTT
>TRBV7-9|TRBD2|TRBJ2-5|.
CASSSGLDQETQYF
TGTGCCAGCAGCTCGGGACTAGACCAAGAGACCCAGTACTTC
>TRBV3-1/TRBV3-2|.|TRBJ2-5|once
CASSQVLPLQVQETQYF
TGTGCCAGCAGCCAAGTACTCCCCCTACAGGTTCAAGAGACCCAGTACTTC
>TRBV5-1|.|TRBJ1-4|.
CASSFVQGGGEKLFF
TGCGCCAGCAGCTTTGTCCAGGGAGGTGGGGAAAAACTGTTTTTT
>TRBV11-3|.|TRBJ2-2|.
CASSPSARSNTGELFF
TGTGCCAGCAGCCCTAGTGCTAGGTCGAACACCGGGGAGCTGTTTTTT
>TRBV19|TRBD1|TRBJ2-3|once
CASRGTASSTDTQYF
TGTGCCAGTAGGGGGACAGCGTCTAGCACAGATACGCAGTATTTT
>TRBV24-1|TRBD1|TRBJ1-1|.
CATSDSRGADTEAFF
TGTGCCACCAGTGACTCCAGGGGGGCTGACACTGAAGCTTTCTTT
>TRBV11-2|TRBD1|TRBJ2-7|.
CASSPGTDSSYEQYF
TGTGCCAGCAGCCCGGGGACAGATTCGTCCTACGAGCAGTACTTC
>TRBV7-2|.|TRBJ2-1|.
CASRPGDRALGEQFF
TGTGCCAGCAGGCCGGGAGACAGGGCATTAGGTGAGCAGTTCTTC
>TRBV18|.|TRBJ2-1|.
CASSPRGPRDNEQFF
TGTGCCAGCTCACCGCGGGGGCCTAGGGACAATGAGCAGTTCTTC
>TRBV5-8|TRBD1|TRBJ2-3|once
CASSPGQGNTDTQYF
TGTGCCAGCAGCCCGGGACAGGGGAACACAGATACGCAGTATTTT
>TRBV11-2|.|TRBJ2-5|.
CASSLEPAGQETQYF
TGTGCCAGCAGCTTAGAGCCAGCAGGCCAAGAGACCCAGTACTTC
>TRBV2|TRBD1|TRBJ2-2|.
CASSRVQGTNTGELFF
TGTGCCAGCAGTCGCGTACAGGGGACGAACACCGGGGAGCTGTTTTTT
>TRBV5-1|.|TRBJ2-3|.
CASRVWGDSTDTQYF
TGCGCCAGCAGGGTGTGGGGGGACAGCACAGATACGCAGTATTTT
>TRBV6-5|.|TRBJ1-1|.
CASSYERKNTEAFF
TGTGCCAGCAGTTACGAGCGGAAGAACACTGAAGCTTTCTTT
>TRBV5-1|TRBD1|TRBJ1-2|.
CASSSFGQERGYTF
TGCGCCAGCAGCTCCTTCGGACAGGAGAGGGGCTACACCTTC
>TRBV18|TRBD2|TRBJ2-1|few
CASSPNQIGTSNNEQFF
TGTGCCAGCTCACCTAACCAAATCGGGACTAGCAACAATGAGCAGTTCTTC
>TRBV11-2|.|TRBJ2-5|.
CASSKVRETQYF
TGTGCCAGCAGCAAAGTCAGAGAGACCCAGTACTTC
>TRBV18|.|TRBJ1-1|.
CASSPSWNTEAFF
TGTGCCAGCTCACCCAGTTGGAACACTGAAGCTTTCTTT
>TRBV6-6|.|TRBJ2-4|once
CASRGGSKNIQYF
TGTGCCAGCAGGGGCGGGTCCAAAAACATTCAGTACTTC
>TRBV5-1|.|TRBJ1-6|.
CASSLEQSTNSPLHF
TGCGCCAGCAGCTTGGAACAGAGCACTAATTCACCCCTCCACTTT
>TRBV19|.|TRBJ1-2|once
CASSIPTVRYGYTF
TGTGCCAGTAGTATTCCCACAGTGCGCTATGGCTACACCTTC
>TRBV19|.|TRBJ1-3|.
CASSIAYRVPGNTIYF
TGTGCCAGTAGTATAGCGTACAGGGTGCCTGGAAACACCATATATTTT